This TCR beta chain originates from a study of response to subunit inactivated influenza vaccine. TCRdb re-analysed the RT-PCR reads in MiXCR, keeping a single row per CDR3 protein. The table records about 540,000 distinct CDR3 sequences, roughly a quarter of them present only once. The CDR3 has 13 residues. V was clipped by 8 bases and J by 7 bases; unmatched bases: 5. Per germline, CDR1 SEHNR and CDR2 FQNEAQ (reference sequence). These sequences were also reported in another study, on T cells expressing NK-cell markers. That source notes: The authors generated TCR beta cDNA through 5'RACE template switching with UMIs. Dominant NKG2C+ clonotypes made up about 1.0-7.5% of CD8+ T cells in more than 5 donors.

The chain joins TRBV7-9 to TRBJ2-7; 13 bases match TRBD2. This receptor was identified in a man aged 50 or older who received an inactivated influenza vaccine. This material consisted of CD4+ T cells sorted from PBMCs, taken approximately 12 days after vaccination. The CDR3 coding sequence is TGTGCCAGCGGACTAGCGGGAGTTGTTGAGCAGTACTTC. This translates into CASGLAGVVEQYF.